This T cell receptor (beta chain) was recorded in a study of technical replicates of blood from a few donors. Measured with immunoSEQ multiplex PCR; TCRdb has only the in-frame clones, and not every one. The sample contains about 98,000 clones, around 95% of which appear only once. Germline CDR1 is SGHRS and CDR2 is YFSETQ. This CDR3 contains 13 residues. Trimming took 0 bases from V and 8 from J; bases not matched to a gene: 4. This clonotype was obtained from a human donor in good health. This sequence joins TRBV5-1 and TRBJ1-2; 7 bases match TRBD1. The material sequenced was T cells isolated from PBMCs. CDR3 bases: TGCGCCAGCAGCTTGGAGGGGGCTCACGGCTACACCTTC. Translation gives CASSLEGAHGYTF.